This is a list of T cell receptor beta chains from one sample in a study of cytomegalovirus exposure and HLA in healthy donors. This table comes from immunoSEQ multiplex PCR, and its TCRdb copy is limited to in-frame clones, with some not included. This sample contains roughly 220,000 clones. Sequenced material: PBMCs. The source of these receptors is a girl aged 2-10 years in good health and CMV-seropositive. CDR3s include the opening cysteine and the closing phenylalanine or tryptophan.

v_gene	j_gene	CDR3aa
TRBV18	TRBJ2-7	CASSGTASISRYEQYF
TRBV10-3	TRBJ2-1	CAISNLGTGDNEQFF
TRBV10-3	TRBJ2-7	CAISEGSGTYEQYF
TRBV28	TRBJ2-7	CASTERWGGPHEQYF
TRBV5-6	TRBJ2-1	CASSLGAGEQFF
TRBV7-9	TRBJ2-1	CASSSTQRAGLASYNEQFF
TRBV19	TRBJ2-1	CASSTSAGGSLWAYNEQFF
TRBV5-6	TRBJ1-1	CASGKRVGAEAFF
TRBV7-9	TRBJ1-2	CASSLDSERDRRNGYTF
TRBV10-3	TRBJ2-7	CAISPGLGTYEQYF
TRBV7-9	TRBJ2-5	CASSPPGDRGPTQYF
TRBV29-1	TRBJ1-4	CSAMTGGLEKLFF
TRBV5-1	TRBJ2-1	CASSPGTGDHEQFF
TRBV5-1	TRBJ2-1	CASSSGTSGRAVALEQFF